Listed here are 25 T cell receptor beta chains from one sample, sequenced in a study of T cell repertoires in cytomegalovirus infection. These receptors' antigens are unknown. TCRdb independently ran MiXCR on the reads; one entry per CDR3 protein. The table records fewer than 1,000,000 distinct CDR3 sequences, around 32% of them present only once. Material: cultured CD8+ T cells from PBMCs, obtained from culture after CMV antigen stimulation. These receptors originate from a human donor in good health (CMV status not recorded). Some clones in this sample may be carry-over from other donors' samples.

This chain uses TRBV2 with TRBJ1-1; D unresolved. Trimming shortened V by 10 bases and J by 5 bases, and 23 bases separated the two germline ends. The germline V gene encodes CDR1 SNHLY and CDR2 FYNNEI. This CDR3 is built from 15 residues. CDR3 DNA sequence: TGTGCCACCGATCTCCCACCCGGTTTGAGGACTGAAGCTTTCTTT. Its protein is CATDLPPGLRTEAFF.

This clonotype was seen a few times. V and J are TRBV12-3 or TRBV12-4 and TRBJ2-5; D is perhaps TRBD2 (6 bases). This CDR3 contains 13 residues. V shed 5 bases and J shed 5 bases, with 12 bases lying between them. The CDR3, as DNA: TGTGCCAGCAGTACGGGGGTGCGGGAGACCCAGTACTTC. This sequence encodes CASSTGVRETQYF.

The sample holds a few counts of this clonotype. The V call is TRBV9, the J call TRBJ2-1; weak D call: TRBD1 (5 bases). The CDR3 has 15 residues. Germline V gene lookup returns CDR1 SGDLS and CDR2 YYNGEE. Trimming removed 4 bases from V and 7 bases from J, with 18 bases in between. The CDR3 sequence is CASSRWRVGVNEQFF. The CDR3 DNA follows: TGTGCCAGCAGCCGGTGGCGAGTAGGGGTGAATGAGCAGTTCTTC.

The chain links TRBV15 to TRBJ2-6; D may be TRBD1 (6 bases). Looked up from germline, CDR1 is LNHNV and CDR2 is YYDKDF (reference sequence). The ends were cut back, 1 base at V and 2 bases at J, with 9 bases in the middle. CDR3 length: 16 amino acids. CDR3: CATSRVRDTGANVLTF. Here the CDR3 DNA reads TGTGCCACCAGCAGAGTCCGGGACACTGGGGCCAACGTCCTGACTTTC.

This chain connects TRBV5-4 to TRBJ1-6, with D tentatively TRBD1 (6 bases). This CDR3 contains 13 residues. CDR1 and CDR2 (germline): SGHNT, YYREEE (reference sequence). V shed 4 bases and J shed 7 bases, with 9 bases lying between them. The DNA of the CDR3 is TGTGCCAGCAGCCGGCAGGGGAATTCACCCCTCCACTTT. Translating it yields CASSRQGNSPLHF.

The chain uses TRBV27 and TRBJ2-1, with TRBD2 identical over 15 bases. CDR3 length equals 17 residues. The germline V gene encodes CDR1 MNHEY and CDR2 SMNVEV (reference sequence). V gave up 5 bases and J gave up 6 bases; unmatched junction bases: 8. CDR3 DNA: TGTGCCAGCAGTCCTTGGACTAGCGGGGGGGCGGGCAATGAGCAGTTCTTC. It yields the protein CASSPWTSGGAGNEQFF.

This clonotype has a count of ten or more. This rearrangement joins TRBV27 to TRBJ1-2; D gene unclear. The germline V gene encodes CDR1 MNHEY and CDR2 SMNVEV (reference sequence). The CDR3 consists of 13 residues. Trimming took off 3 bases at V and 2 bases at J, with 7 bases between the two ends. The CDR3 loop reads CASSLKRNYGYTF. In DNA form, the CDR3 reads TGTGCCAGCAGTTTGAAAAGGAACTATGGCTACACCTTC.

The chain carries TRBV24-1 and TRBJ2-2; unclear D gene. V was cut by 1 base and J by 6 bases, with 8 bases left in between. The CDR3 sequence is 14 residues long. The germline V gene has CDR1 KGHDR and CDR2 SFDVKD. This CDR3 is CATSDFETPGELFF. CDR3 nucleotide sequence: TGTGCCACCAGTGATTTCGAGACGCCCGGGGAGCTGTTTTTT.

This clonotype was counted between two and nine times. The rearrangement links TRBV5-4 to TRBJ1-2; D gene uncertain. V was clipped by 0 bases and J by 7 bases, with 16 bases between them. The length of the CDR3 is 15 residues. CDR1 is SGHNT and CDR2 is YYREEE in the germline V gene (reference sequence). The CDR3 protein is CASSLAYTGYFGYTF. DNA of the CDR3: TGTGCCAGCAGCTTGGCCTATACGGGGTATTTTGGCTACACCTTC.

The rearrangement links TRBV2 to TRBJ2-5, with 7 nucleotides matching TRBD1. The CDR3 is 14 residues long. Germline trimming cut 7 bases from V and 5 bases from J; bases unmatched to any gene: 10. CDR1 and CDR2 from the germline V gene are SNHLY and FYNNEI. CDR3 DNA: TGTGCCAGCATCGTAACAGGGGCTAGGGAGACCCAGTACTTC. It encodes CASIVTGARETQYF.

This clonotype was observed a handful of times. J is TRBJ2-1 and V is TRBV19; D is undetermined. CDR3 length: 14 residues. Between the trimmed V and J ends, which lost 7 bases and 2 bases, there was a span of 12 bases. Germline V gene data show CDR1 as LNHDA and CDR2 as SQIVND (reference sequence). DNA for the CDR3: TGTGCCAGTAACCCCCCTGGGCCCTACAATGAGCAGTTCTTC. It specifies CASNPPGPYNEQFF.

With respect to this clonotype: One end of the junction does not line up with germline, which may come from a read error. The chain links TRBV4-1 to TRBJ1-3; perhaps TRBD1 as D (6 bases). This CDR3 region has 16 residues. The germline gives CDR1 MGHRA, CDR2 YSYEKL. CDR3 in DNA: TGTGCCAGCAGCCAAGATTTGGGGGCCCCTGGAAACACCATATATTTT. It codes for CASSQDLGAPGNTIYF.

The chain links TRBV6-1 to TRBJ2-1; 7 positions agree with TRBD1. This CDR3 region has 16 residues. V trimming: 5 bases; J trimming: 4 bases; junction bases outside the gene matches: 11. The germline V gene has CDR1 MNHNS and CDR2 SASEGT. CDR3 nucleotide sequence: TGTGCCAGCAGTTACCGGGGACAGTCCCTGTACAATGAGCAGTTCTTC. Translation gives CASSYRGQSLYNEQFF.

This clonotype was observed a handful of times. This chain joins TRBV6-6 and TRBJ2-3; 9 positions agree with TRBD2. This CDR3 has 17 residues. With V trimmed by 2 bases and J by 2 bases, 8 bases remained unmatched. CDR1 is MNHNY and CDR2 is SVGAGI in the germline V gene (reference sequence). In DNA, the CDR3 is TGTGCCAGCAGTTACCCCTCGGGCGGGGGGGCCACAGATACGCAGTATTTT. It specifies CASSYPSGGGATDTQYF.

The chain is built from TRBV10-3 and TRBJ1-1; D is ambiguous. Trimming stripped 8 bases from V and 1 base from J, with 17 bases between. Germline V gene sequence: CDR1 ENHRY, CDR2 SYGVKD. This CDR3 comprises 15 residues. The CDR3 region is CAIESVSAENTEAFF. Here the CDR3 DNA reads TGTGCCATCGAGTCAGTAAGTGCAGAGAACACTGAAGCTTTCTTT.

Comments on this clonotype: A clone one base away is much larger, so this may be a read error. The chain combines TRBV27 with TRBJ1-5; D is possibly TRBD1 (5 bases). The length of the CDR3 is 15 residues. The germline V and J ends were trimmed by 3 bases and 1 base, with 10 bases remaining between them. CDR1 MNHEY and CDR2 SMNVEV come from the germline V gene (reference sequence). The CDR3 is CASSFGAGSNQPQHF. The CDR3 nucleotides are TGTGCCAGCAGTTTTGGGGCAGGGAGCAATCAGCCCCAGCATTTT.

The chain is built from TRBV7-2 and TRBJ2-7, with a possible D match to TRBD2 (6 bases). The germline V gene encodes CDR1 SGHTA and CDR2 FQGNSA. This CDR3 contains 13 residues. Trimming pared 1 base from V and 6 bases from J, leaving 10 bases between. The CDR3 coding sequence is TGTGCCAGCAGCTTAGGTGGCGGGATCGAGCAGTACGTC. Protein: CASSLGGGIEQYV.

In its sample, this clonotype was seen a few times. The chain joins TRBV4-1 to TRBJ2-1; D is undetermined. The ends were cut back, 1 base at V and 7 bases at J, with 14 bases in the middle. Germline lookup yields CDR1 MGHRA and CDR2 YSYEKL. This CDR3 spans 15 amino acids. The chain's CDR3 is CASSQVSALLNEQFF. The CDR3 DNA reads TGCGCCAGCAGCCAAGTATCAGCCTTGTTGAATGAGCAGTTCTTC.

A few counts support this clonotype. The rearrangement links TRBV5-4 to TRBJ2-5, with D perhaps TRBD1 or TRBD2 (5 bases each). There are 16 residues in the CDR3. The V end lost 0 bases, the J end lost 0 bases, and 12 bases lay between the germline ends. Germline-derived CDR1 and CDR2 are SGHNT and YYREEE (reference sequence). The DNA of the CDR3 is TGTGCCAGCAGCTTGGCCGGGGACCGCCACCAAGAGACCCAGTACTTC. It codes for CASSLAGDRHQETQYF.

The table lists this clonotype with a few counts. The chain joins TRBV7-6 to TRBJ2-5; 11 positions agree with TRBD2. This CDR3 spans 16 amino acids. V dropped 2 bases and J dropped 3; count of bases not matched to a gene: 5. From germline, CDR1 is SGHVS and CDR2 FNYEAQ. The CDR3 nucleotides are TGTGCCAGCAGCTTACTCCAGGGACTAGCGGAAGAGACCCAGTACTTC. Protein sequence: CASSLLQGLAEETQYF.

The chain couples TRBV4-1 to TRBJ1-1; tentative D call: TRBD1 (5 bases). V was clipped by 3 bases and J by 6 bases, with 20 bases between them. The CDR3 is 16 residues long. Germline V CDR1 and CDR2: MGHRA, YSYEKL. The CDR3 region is CASSQSTGGRIPEAFF. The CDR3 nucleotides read TGCGCCAGCAGCCAGAGTACGGGGGGGAGGATCCCTGAAGCTTTCTTT.

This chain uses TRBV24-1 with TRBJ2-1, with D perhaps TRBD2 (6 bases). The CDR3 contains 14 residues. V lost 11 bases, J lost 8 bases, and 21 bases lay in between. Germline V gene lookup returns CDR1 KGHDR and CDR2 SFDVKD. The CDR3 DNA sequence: TGTGCCATTGCGGAGACTAGTAATAGGCATGAGCAGTTCTTC. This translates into CAIAETSNRHEQFF.

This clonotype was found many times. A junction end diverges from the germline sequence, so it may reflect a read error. For the CDR3, the DNA is TGTGCCAGCAGTTTAGGGACTAGCGGGGGCTACGAGCAGTACTTC. As protein: CASSLGTSGGYEQYF. The chain has TRBV7-2 and TRBJ2-7, with 14 bases identical to TRBD2. Germline V gene sequence: CDR1 SGHTA, CDR2 FQGNSA. This CDR3 is built from 15 residues.

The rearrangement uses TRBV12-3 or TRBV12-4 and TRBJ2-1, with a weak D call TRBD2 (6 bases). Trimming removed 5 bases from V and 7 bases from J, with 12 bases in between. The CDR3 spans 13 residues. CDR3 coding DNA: TGTGCCAGCAGTCCTCAACTAGCTAATGAGCAGTTCTTC. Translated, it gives CASSPQLANEQFF.

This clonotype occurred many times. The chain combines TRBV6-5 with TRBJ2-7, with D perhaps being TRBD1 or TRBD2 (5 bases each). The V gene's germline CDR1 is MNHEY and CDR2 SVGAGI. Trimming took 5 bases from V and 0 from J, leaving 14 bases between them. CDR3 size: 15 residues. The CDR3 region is CASSPGPVSSYEQYV. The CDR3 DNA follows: TGTGCCAGCAGTCCGGGACCCGTGAGCTCCTACGAGCAGTACGTC.